The TCR beta chain described here comes from a study of T cell changes during pregnancy in multiple sclerosis. This CDR3 spans 15 amino acids. Germline V gene sequence: CDR1 PRHDT, CDR2 FYEKMQ (reference sequence). The ends lost 6 bases at V and 8 bases at J; junction bases unmatched: 10. Using immunoSEQ multiplex PCR, the repertoire was profiled, and TCRdb retains in-frame clones only, with some absent. The sample shows under 80,000 clones, 75% to 95% of them seen only once. Sequencing was performed on CD4+ T cells from peripheral blood mononuclear cells, taken in the second trimester of pregnancy. The clonotype originates from a female donor with multiple sclerosis, enrolled in a pregnancy study. The chain recombines TRBV13 with TRBJ2-1; 10 bases line up with TRBD2. The CDR3 DNA reads as TGTGCCAGCAGGGAGCGGGGGGGCCATTCAGATGAGCAGTTCTTC. Amino acids: CASRERGGHSDEQFF.